This T cell receptor beta chain was observed in a study of pediatric ulcerative colitis. Findings and limits, study-wide: In rectum, acute severe colitis had expanded clones and less diversity.

The assay was immunoSEQ multiplex PCR, and TCRdb's table has in-frame clones only and misses some. The table lists over 5,000 clones, around 92% of them singletons. A single count supports this clone. Its cognate antigen is unknown. Per the germline V gene, CDR1 is ENHRY and CDR2 is SYGVKD. V shed 10 bases and J shed 6 bases, with 15 bases lying between them. The CDR3 totals 12 residues. At colonoscopy, a blood sample was also collected. This chain joins TRBV10-3 and TRBJ1-1; the D gene is possibly TRBD1 (6 bases). The sequence was obtained from a girl aged 10 to 17 who was a control in a study of pediatric ulcerative colitis. What was sequenced was blood. CDR3 amino acids: CATGGGPPEAFF. Here the CDR3 DNA reads TGTGCCACCGGAGGGGGACCACCTGAAGCTTTCTTT.